The rows below give T cell receptor beta chains drawn from one sample of a study of CD4 T cell repertoires in COVID-19. Measured with immunoSEQ multiplex PCR; TCRdb has only the in-frame clones, and not every one. Found here are about 22,000 clones, roughly 84% of them singletons; the top ten hold around 0.5%. The input for sequencing was central memory CD4+ T cells from blood, taken before the COVID-19 pandemic. The origin of the receptors is a human donor who had COVID-19. CDR3s include the opening cysteine and the closing phenylalanine or tryptophan. The D gene is left open where the match is weak. Part of the rows lack a size; the others show once, few, many or a class for expanded clones.

D,V,size,J,DNA,CDR3
TRBD1,TRBV5-6,-,TRBJ2-5,TGTGCCAGCAGCTTAGGACAGGGGATTCAAGGGGAGACCCAGTACTTC,CASSLGQGIQGETQYF
TRBD1,TRBV27,-,TRBJ1-6,TGTGCCAGCAGTTGGGACAGGGGGCGACCCCTCCACTTT,CASSWDRGRPLHF
-,TRBV11-2,-,TRBJ2-1,TGTGCCAGCAGCACTTACAATGAGCAGTTCTTC,CASSTYNEQFF
TRBD1,TRBV6-6,-,TRBJ2-7,TGTGCCAGCGGGTCCGGGACAGGGGCCTACGAGCAGTACTTC,CASGSGTGAYEQYF
-,TRBV5-1,-,TRBJ1-1,TGCGCCAGCAGCTGGGGAGGGACACAGAACACTGAAGCTTTCTTT,CASSWGGTQNTEAFF
-,TRBV4-2,-,TRBJ2-2,TGTGCCAGCAGCCAAGATAGGAAGGGAGTCGGGGAGCTGTTTTTT,CASSQDRKGVGELFF
TRBD1,TRBV10-2,few,TRBJ2-7,TGCGCCAGCAGTATCCCGGGACAGGGATCTGTCGAGCAGTACTTC,CASSIPGQGSVEQYF
-,TRBV7-8,-,TRBJ2-7,TGTGCCAGCTGCCCCCGAAACCTACAGGGCCCCTCCTACGAGCAGTACTTC,CASCPRNLQGPSYEQYF
-,TRBV19,-,TRBJ1-4,TGTGCCAGTAGTATTAGAACAGGGCGTGTTGAAAAACTGTTTTTT,CASSIRTGRVEKLFF
-,TRBV4-2,-,TRBJ1-3,TGTGCCAGCAGCCGACAGCCAGGGGACATCTCTGGAAACACCATATATTTT,CASSRQPGDISGNTIYF
-,TRBV9,-,TRBJ2-5,TGTGCCAGCAGCGTGACAGATCAAGAGACCCAGTACTTC,CASSVTDQETQYF
-,TRBV5-4,-,TRBJ1-2,TGTGCCAGCAGCTTGAAACAGTTGGTTAGTGGCTACACCTTC,CASSLKQLVSGYTF
-,TRBV5-1,-,TRBJ2-7,TGCGCCAGTCAACCGGGTCTGACCTACGAGCAGTACTTC,CASQPGLTYEQYF
-,TRBV7-8,-,TRBJ2-7,TGTGCCAGCAGCTCCCCACTTGAGCAGTACTTC,CASSSPLEQYF
TRBD1,TRBV6-1,-,TRBJ1-2,TGTGCCAGCAGTGAAGGACAGGGGGGGAGCTACACCTTC,CASSEGQGGSYTF
TRBD2,TRBV5-1,-,TRBJ2-5,TGCGCCAGCAGCACGACCGGGACTAAAGAAGAGACCCAGTACTTC,CASSTTGTKEETQYF
TRBD2,TRBV7-3,-,TRBJ2-3,TGTGCCAGCAGCTTGGGGGGGACTAGCACAGATACGCAGTATTTT,CASSLGGTSTDTQYF
TRBD1,TRBV7-2,few,TRBJ1-1,TGTGCCAGCAGCTTAAGGACAGGGAACACTGAAGCTTTCTTT,CASSLRTGNTEAFF
TRBD2,TRBV6-5,once,TRBJ2-7,TGTGCCAGCAGCCAGCGGGAGGGCCCATACGAGCAGTACTTC,CASSQREGPYEQYF
-,TRBV11-2,-,TRBJ1-1,TGTGCCAGCAGCTTAGACATTTTGGCTTCGGAAGCTTTCTTT,CASSLDILASEAFF
-,TRBV2,-,TRBJ1-2,TGTGCCAGCAGAGGGAGAGCTAACTATGGCTACACCTTC,CASRGRANYGYTF
-,TRBV10-3,few,TRBJ1-5,TGTGCCATCAGTGAGTTAAATCAGCCCCAGCATTTT,CAISELNQPQHF
-,TRBV9,few,TRBJ1-1,TGTGCCAGCAGCAGGACACATAACACTGAAGCTTTCTTT,CASSRTHNTEAFF
-,TRBV5-1,-,TRBJ1-2,TGCGCCAGCAGCCCGGACGGGGGAGGGGGTGGCTACACCTTC,CASSPDGGGGGYTF
TRBD1,TRBV10-3,-,TRBJ1-2,TGTGCCATCAGTTTAACAGACAGGGCCAACTATGGCTACACCTTC,CAISLTDRANYGYTF
TRBD1,TRBV19,-,TRBJ1-2,TGTGCCAGTAGTACCATAACCGGGACAGGGGGCGACGGAGGCTACACCTTC,CASSTITGTGGDGGYTF
-,TRBV6-1,-,TRBJ1-1,TGTGCCAGCAGTGAAAAGCTGAACACTGAAGCTTTCTTT,CASSEKLNTEAFF
TRBD2,TRBV10-3,-,TRBJ2-7,TGTGCCATCTCCCTCGGCGGGAGCAAGACCTACGAGCAGTACTTC,CAISLGGSKTYEQYF
-,TRBV19,-,TRBJ1-5,TGTGCCAGTGACTCCGGACAGATTAGCAATCAGCCCCAGCATTTT,CASDSGQISNQPQHF